Below, 31 T cell receptor beta chains from the same sample are listed, as sequenced in a study of T cell responses to AZD1222 COVID-19 vaccine. Sequencing was performed with immunoSEQ multiplex PCR; in TCRdb, only in-frame clones are kept and a portion is missing. The sample lists some 130,000 clones, 75% to 90% occurring once. Material: peripheral blood, obtained on day 0 of AZD1222 vaccination. All receptors derive from an adult in good health.

The V call is TRBV27, the J call TRBJ2-7; weak D call: TRBD2 (6 bases). CDR1 MNHEY and CDR2 SMNVEV come from the germline V gene (reference sequence). Between the trimmed V and J ends, which lost 6 bases and 3 bases, there was a span of 12 bases. This CDR3 spans 13 amino acids. CDR3 sequence (DNA): TGTGCCAGCAGCGGGGGACCAGACTACGAGCAGTACTTC. This translates into CASSGGPDYEQYF.

The chain recombines TRBV24-1 with TRBJ1-2; TRBD1 might be the D (6 bases). V lost 8 bases to trimming and J lost 7 bases, with 16 bases between them. The CDR3 is 13 residues long. Germline CDR1 is KGHDR and CDR2 is SFDVKD. The CDR3 DNA reads as TGTGCCACCATCGACAGGAAGAAGCTTGGCTACACCTTC. Protein product: CATIDRKKLGYTF.

The CDR3 here is CASSLEARSEAFF. CDR3 DNA sequence: TGCGCCAGCAGCTTGGAGGCACGATCTGAAGCTTTCTTT. The chain uses TRBV5-1 and TRBJ1-1; D is unresolved. V was cut by 0 bases and J by 6 bases, with 9 bases left in between. The germline gives CDR1 SGHRS, CDR2 YFSETQ. This CDR3 region has 13 residues. Full variable domain (remainder filled in from reference TRBV5-1 and TRBJ1-1): KAGVTQTPRYLIKTRGQQVTLSCSPISGHRSVSWYQQTPGQGLQFLFEYFSETQRNKGNFPGRFSGRQFSNSRSEMNVSTLELGDSALYLCASSLEARSEAFFGQGTRLTVV.

The CDR3 loop is CSARGTAEAFF. CDR3 nucleotides: TGCAGTGCTAGGGGGACAGCTGAAGCTTTCTTT. The J gene is TRBJ1-1, the V gene TRBV20-1; TRBD1 aligns across 7 bases. V gave up 3 bases and J gave up 6 bases; unmatched junction bases: 1. The CDR3 contains 11 residues. The germline V gene encodes CDR1 DFQATT and CDR2 SNEGSKA (reference sequence).

The chain uses TRBV5-5 and TRBJ1-5; D is unclear. The CDR3 covers 14 residues. V shed 5 bases and J shed 0 bases, with 9 bases lying between them. The germline V gene encodes CDR1 SGHKS and CDR2 YYEKEE (reference sequence). The CDR3, as DNA: TGTGCCAGCAGTCCTTCATATAGCAATCAGCCCCAGCATTTT. Its protein is CASSPSYSNQPQHF.

The chain uses TRBV6-2 or TRBV6-3 and TRBJ1-1; D unclear. V lost 3 bases, J lost 8 bases, and 13 bases lay in between. The CDR3 is 13 residues long. The V gene's germline CDR1 is MNHEY and CDR2 SVGEGT. The CDR3 loop is CASSYTLVTEAFF. Written as DNA, the CDR3 is TGTGCCAGCAGTTATACCTTAGTGACCGAAGCTTTCTTT.

The V and J genes are TRBV4-3 and TRBJ2-5; D gene unclear. Trimming shortened V by 1 base and J by 7 bases, and 4 bases separated the two germline ends. The V gene's germline CDR1 is LGHNA and CDR2 YSLEER. The CDR3 consists of 11 residues. The CDR3 loop is CASSQGATQYF. CDR3 DNA: TGCGCCAGCAGCCAAGGGGCGACCCAGTACTTC.

V usage is TRBV2 and J usage is TRBJ1-1; D remains ambiguous. The CDR3 has 15 residues. Trimming pared 7 bases from V and 0 bases from J, leaving 15 bases between. Germline CDR1 is SNHLY and CDR2 is FYNNEI. This chain's CDR3 is CASTLTDAMNTEAFF. The CDR3 nucleotides read TGTGCCAGCACTTTAACAGACGCCATGAACACTGAAGCTTTCTTT.

The chain carries TRBV5-6 and TRBJ1-2, with D hard to call. From germline, CDR1 is SGHDT and CDR2 YYEEEE. V was trimmed by 6 bases and J by 10 bases, leaving 22 bases between them. There are 14 residues in the CDR3. Here the CDR3 reads CASKGERAAPSYTF. DNA of the CDR3: TGTGCCAGCAAGGGAGAGCGGGCAGCCCCATCCTACACCTTC.

V gene TRBV7-9 combines with J gene TRBJ2-7; D unclear. Trimming stripped 5 bases from V and 2 bases from J, with 13 bases between. This CDR3 is built from 14 residues. Germline CDR1 reads SEHNR; CDR2 reads FQNEAQ (reference sequence). CDR3 DNA: TGTGCCAGCAGCCCCATAGTCGGCCCCTACGAGCAGTACTTC. Translating it yields CASSPIVGPYEQYF. The full variable domain, rest sourced from reference TRBV7-9 and TRBJ2-7, is DTGVSQNPRHKITKRGQNVTFRCDPISEHNRLYWYRQTLGQGPEFLTYFQNEAQLEKSRLLSDRFSAERPKGSFSTLEIQRTEQGDSAMYLCASSPIVGPYEQYFGPGTRLTVT.

This chain uses TRBV5-1 with TRBJ2-1, with D perhaps assigned TRBD1 or TRBD2 (5 bases each). The germline CDR1 and CDR2 sequences are SGHRS and YFSETQ. V lost 3 bases and J 8 bases, leaving 18 bases between the germline ends. This CDR3 is 15 amino acids long. The DNA for the CDR3 is TGCGCCAGCAGCTCGTGGGGGTTGGGCCGCGATGAGCAGTTCTTC. Translated: CASSSWGLGRDEQFF.

This chain links TRBV5-1 with TRBJ2-1, with D uncertain. CDR1 is SGHRS, CDR2 YFSETQ, per germline. This CDR3 is built from 15 residues. V lost 2 bases, J lost 3 bases, and 12 bases lay in between. The CDR3 sequence is CASSFSGEVYNEQFF. CDR3 DNA sequence: TGCGCCAGCAGCTTCTCTGGAGAGGTCTACAATGAGCAGTTCTTC. Looking up the rest from reference TRBV5-1 and TRBJ2-1 gives the full variable domain: KAGVTQTPRYLIKTRGQQVTLSCSPISGHRSVSWYQQTPGQGLQFLFEYFSETQRNKGNFPGRFSGRQFSNSRSEMNVSTLELGDSALYLCASSFSGEVYNEQFFGPGTRLTVL.

The genes are TRBV5-1 and TRBJ2-1; tentative D call: TRBD2 (6 bases). The CDR3 is 15 amino acids. V was trimmed by 3 bases and J by 3 bases, leaving 13 bases between them. CDR1 is SGHRS and CDR2 is YFSETQ in the germline V gene. CDR3 nucleotides: TGCGCCAGCAGCTCAAGCGGGCCCAACTACAATGAGCAGTTCTTC. Its translation is CASSSSGPNYNEQFF.

The DNA of the CDR3 is TGTGCCAGCAGTGAGTCCCGGGACACTGAAGCTTTCTTT. This encodes CASSESRDTEAFF. The rearrangement uses TRBV6-1 and TRBJ1-1; D gene uncertain. The CDR3 runs to 13 residues. Deletions cut 3 bases from V and 3 bases from J, with 8 bases between. Germline V gene data show CDR1 as MNHNS and CDR2 as SASEGT.

This chain links TRBV3-1 (or the pseudogene TRBV3-2) with TRBJ2-3; D is perhaps TRBD2 (6 bases). From germline, CDR1 is LGHDT and CDR2 YNNKEL (reference sequence). This CDR3 spans 15 amino acids. Between the trimmed V and J ends, which lost 0 bases and 6 bases, there was a span of 13 bases. CDR3 protein: CASSQDLGGWDTQYF. CDR3 sequence (DNA): TGTGCCAGCAGCCAAGACCTCGGGGGATGGGATACGCAGTATTTT.

The genes are TRBV6-2 or TRBV6-3 and TRBJ2-1; 8 bases are a match to TRBD2. The germline V gene has CDR1 MNHEY and CDR2 SVGEGT. V was pared by 3 bases and J by 9 bases, with 10 bases of the junction left unmatched. The length of the CDR3 is 15 residues. CDR3 sequence: CASSYGGGPGGEQFF. CDR3 sequence (DNA): TGTGCCAGCAGTTATGGCGGGGGGCCCGGTGGTGAGCAGTTCTTC.

The chain combines TRBV13 with TRBJ1-6; the D is unclear. The CDR3 runs to 13 residues. Germline assignment: CDR1 PRHDT and CDR2 FYEKMQ (reference sequence). V was trimmed by 5 bases and J by 9 bases, leaving 11 bases between them. The CDR3 DNA sequence: TGTGCCAGCAGCCCAAGAGGTGGTTCACCCCTCCACTTT. Encoded protein: CASSPRGGSPLHF. The complete variable domain, with remaining parts taken from reference TRBV13 and TRBJ1-6, reads AAGVIQSPRHLIKEKRETATLKCYPIPRHDTVYWYQQGPGQDPQFLISFYEKMQSDKGSIPDRFSAQQFSDYHSELNMSSLELGDSALYFCASSPRGGSPLHFGNGTRLTVT.

V gene TRBV5-8 combines with J gene TRBJ1-1; D gene uncertain. Trimming pared 0 bases from V and 6 bases from J, leaving 18 bases between. CDR1 and CDR2 (germline): SGHTS, YDEGEE. This CDR3 contains 16 residues. The DNA for the CDR3 is TGTGCCAGCAGCTTGGGCGCGGGCCCGGGGTACCCTGAAGCTTTCTTT. Translation: CASSLGAGPGYPEAFF.

This sequence joins TRBV3-1 (or the pseudogene TRBV3-2) and TRBJ1-1; D unclear. Trimming shortened V by 1 base and J by 2 bases, and 8 bases separated the two germline ends. Germline CDR1 is LGHDT and CDR2 is YNNKEL (reference sequence). The CDR3 spans 14 residues. In DNA form, the CDR3 reads TGTGCCAGCAGCCAAGGGTGGGGAAACACTGAAGCTTTCTTT. Amino acid sequence: CASSQGWGNTEAFF.

This chain joins TRBV2 and TRBJ1-1; D is unresolved. The germline V and J ends were trimmed by 6 bases and 7 bases, with 6 bases remaining between them. Germline CDR1 and CDR2: SNHLY and FYNNEI. The CDR3 length is 10 residues. This chain's CDR3 is CASRGFEAFF. The CDR3 DNA follows: TGTGCCAGCAGGGGGTTTGAAGCTTTCTTT.

This clone was recorded only once. The junction differs from germline at one of its ends, possibly a read error. The genes are TRBV12-5 and TRBJ1-2; D uncertain. Germline V gene data show CDR1 as LGHNT and CDR2 as FRNRAP. The CDR3 is 13 residues long. The CDR3 sequence: CASGPDGIPVPAF. The CDR3 nucleotides read TGTGCTAGTGGTCCGGACGGAATTCCCGTCCCCGCCTTC.

The V call is TRBV6-5, the J call TRBJ2-5, with 8 bases aligning to TRBD2. Germline-derived CDR1 and CDR2 are MNHEY and SVGAGI. V trimming: 6 bases; J trimming: 0 bases; junction bases outside the gene matches: 3. The CDR3 loop spans 14 amino acids. CDR3 bases: TGTGCCAGCAGGGAGCGGGGGCACCAAGAGACCCAGTACTTC. Amino acid sequence: CASRERGHQETQYF.

The chain has TRBV10-1 and TRBJ2-2; D perhaps matches TRBD2 (6 bases). Per germline, CDR1 WNHNN and CDR2 SYGVQD (reference sequence). The ends were cut back, 3 bases at V and 6 bases at J, with 8 bases in the middle. CDR3 size: 13 residues. CDR3 DNA: TGCGCCAGCAGTGAAGGAGGGCCCGGGGAGCTGTTTTTT. This gives the protein CASSEGGPGELFF.

V usage is TRBV6-5 and J usage is TRBJ1-1; the D is unclear. Germline CDR1 MNHEY, CDR2 SVGAGI. This CDR3 has 11 residues. Trimming pared 7 bases from V and 8 bases from J, leaving 11 bases between. The chain's CDR3 is CASIGDDEAFF. CDR3 DNA: TGTGCCAGCATAGGAGACGACGAAGCTTTCTTT.

V is TRBV27 and J is TRBJ1-2; D gene ambiguous. The CDR3 consists of 13 residues. The germline V gene has CDR1 MNHEY and CDR2 SMNVEV (reference sequence). The V end was cut by 2 bases, the J end by 3 bases, with 7 bases between. The CDR3 protein is CASSLAQDYGYTF. In DNA form, the CDR3 reads TGTGCCAGCAGTTTAGCACAAGACTATGGCTACACCTTC.

CDR3 nucleotide sequence: TGTGCCAGTAGGACCTTACTAGGCACCTACAATGAGCAGTTCTTC. This gives the protein CASRTLLGTYNEQFF. The chain carries TRBV19 and TRBJ2-1, with a weak D call TRBD2 (5 bases). V was shortened by 6 bases and J by 2 bases, with 14 bases between the two germline ends. Germline CDR1 LNHDA, CDR2 SQIVND (reference sequence). The CDR3 length is 15 residues.

The rearrangement links TRBV2 to TRBJ2-3; TRBD2 matches at 11 bases. Trimming took 5 bases from V and 7 from J; bases not matched to a gene: 14. CDR3 length equals 17 residues. CDR1 is SNHLY and CDR2 is FYNNEI in the germline V gene. The CDR3 DNA is TGTGCCAGCAGTTCTGAGCCACTAGCGGGGGATTCATATACGCAGTATTTT. The encoded protein is CASSSEPLAGDSYTQYF.

The rearrangement links TRBV10-3 to TRBJ1-5, with D possibly TRBD1 on 6 matching bases. The CDR3 consists of 16 residues. Germline loops: CDR1 ENHRY, CDR2 SYGVKD. Trimming took 0 bases from V and 6 from J, leaving 15 bases between them. CDR3 nucleotides: TGTGCCATCAGTGAGTCGACCACAGGGATGGGTCAGCCCCAGCATTTT. This encodes CAISESTTGMGQPQHF.

The CDR3 bases are TGTGCTCCGGGTTGGGCAGGTGGAAACACCATATATTTT. It codes for CAPGWAGGNTIYF. The chain is built from TRBV5-4 and TRBJ1-3; D gene ambiguous. This CDR3 has 13 residues. The V gene's germline CDR1 is SGHNT and CDR2 YYREEE (reference sequence).

In nucleotides, the CDR3 is TGTGCCAGCAGCCCTTTAAGTTATGGCTACACCTTC. Translation: CASSPLSYGYTF. This chain uses TRBV11-2 with TRBJ1-2; D not resolved. The CDR3 spans 12 residues. Trimming pared 5 bases from V and 5 bases from J, leaving 9 bases between. CDR1 and CDR2 from the germline V gene are SGHAT and FQNNGV.

The CDR3 is CASKQGVTYEQYF. The CDR3 region has the DNA TGTGCCAGCAAACAGGGGGTGACCTACGAGCAGTACTTC. This chain joins TRBV6-4 and TRBJ2-7; 8 bases match TRBD1. The junction had 4 bases not matched to a gene; V was cut back by 7 bases and J by 2 bases. Germline values: CDR1 MRHNA, CDR2 SNTAGT. This CDR3 is built from 13 residues.